The clone carrying this T cell receptor beta chain was observed a handful of times. Its antigen is currently unknown. The source of the sample is a study of CD8 T cells in ankylosing spondylitis. Study-level results: In ankylosing spondylitis patients, matched synovial fluid reportedly showed significant enrichment of disease-linked clones. Ankylosing spondylitis blood appeared to be characterized by a TCR beta motif of several highly homologous variants.

Via MiXCR, TCRdb re-called the 5' RACE reads, giving one row per CDR3 protein. The sample records roughly 200,000 distinct CDR3 sequences, roughly 13% being singletons. V dropped 0 bases and J dropped 9 bases, with 18 bases sitting between them. Germline loops: CDR1 LGHNA, CDR2 YNFKEQ. The CDR3 has 16 amino acids. Input material: blood, either unsorted or a sorted T cell fraction (not recorded which). The clonotype was recovered from a male donor with ankylosing spondylitis or in good health (not recorded which). The chain couples TRBV4-2 to TRBJ2-1, with D perhaps matching TRBD1 or TRBD2 (5 bases each). DNA for the CDR3: TGTGCCAGCAGCCAAGATGGGGCAGGGACCTGGGGTGAGCAGTTCTTC. This sequence encodes CASSQDGAGTWGEQFF.